This T cell receptor beta chain was captured by sequencing in a study of T cell responses to AZD1222 COVID-19 vaccine. The method was immunoSEQ multiplex PCR; TCRdb's version includes in-frame clones alone and lacks a portion of them. This sample has around 99,000 clones, with about 90% found just once. V was cut by 4 bases and J by 2 bases, with 12 bases left in between. The CDR3 spans 14 residues. CDR1 and CDR2 (germline): LGHDT, YNNKEL (reference sequence). Pooling covered second doses at about 4 or about 12 weeks. Study results and caveats: Donors in the cohort were predominantly white British and more often female, and clonal diversity was possibly underestimated. Repertoires were collected only later (after the peak T cell response had occurred). The breadth and depth of Spike-specific TCRs increased once two AZD1222 doses had been given.

Details on this clone: Its antigen remains unknown.

This clonotype was sampled from an adult who received the AZD1222 COVID-19 vaccine. This specimen consisted of peripheral blood, obtained 28 days after the second AZD1222 dose. This chain uses TRBV3-1 (or the pseudogene TRBV3-2) with TRBJ2-7; D possibly matches TRBD1 or TRBD2 (5 bases each). In DNA form, the CDR3 reads TGTGCCAGCAGCCCCGGGACGGTGGCCTACGAGCAGTACTTC. Its protein is CASSPGTVAYEQYF.